This is a list of T cell receptor beta chains from one sample in a study of Graves' ophthalmopathy and Graves' hyperthyroidism. TCRdb passed the multiplex PCR reads through MiXCR, listing each CDR3 protein once. Here the sample spans hundreds of thousands of distinct CDR3 sequences, 20% to 25% being singletons. Sample: peripheral blood. The source of these receptors is a woman aged 18-29 years with stable Graves' hyperthyroidism. The CDR3 runs from the conserved cysteine through the conserved F or W. A D gene is named only where the DNA matches it firmly. Size values are once, few and many counts, or a class for expanded clones, and some rows have none.

V gene	clone size	D gene	J gene	CDR3 DNA	CDR3 protein
TRBV6-2/TRBV6-3	.	TRBD1	TRBJ1-5	TGTGCCAGCAGAACTACAACAGGGGGCGGGTTGAGCAATCAGCCCCGGCATTTT	CASRTTTGGGLSNQPRHF
TRBV29-1	many	.	TRBJ2-7	TGCAGCGTTGTGGCAGTGGAGGGATACGAGCAGTACTTC	CSVVAVEGYEQYF
TRBV6-1	many	TRBD1	TRBJ2-5	TGTGCCAGCAACCGACAGGGTTCGTTGGATCAGTACTTC	CASNRQGSLDQYF
TRBV12-3/TRBV12-4	.	.	TRBJ2-2	TGTGCCAGCAGCACCCCCGGGGCCGGGGAGCTGTTTTTT	CASSTPGAGELFF
TRBV12-3/TRBV12-4	many	TRBD1	TRBJ1-2	TGTGCCAGCAGTTTTGACAGGGCCTATGGCTACACCTTC	CASSFDRAYGYTF
TRBV18	many	TRBD1	TRBJ2-7	TGTGCCAGCAACCTAGGACAGGGGATTTACGAGCAGTACTTC	CASNLGQGIYEQYF
TRBV20-1	many	TRBD2	TRBJ2-7	TGCAGTGCTAGAGATGCCCTAGGGGAGGGCACCTACTTC	CSARDALGEGTYF
TRBV30	.	.	TRBJ1-3	TGTGCCAGCCGACAGGACTCTGGAAACACCATATATTTT	CASRQDSGNTIYF
TRBV6-1	.	.	TRBJ2-7	TGTGCCAGCAGTGAAGGGACATTGAGGGAGCAGTACTTC	CASSEGTLREQYF
TRBV5-1	many	TRBD2	TRBJ2-2	TGCGCCAGCAGCACGGGGGGTAGTGCCGGGGAGCTGTTTTTT	CASSTGGSAGELFF
TRBV30	many	.	TRBJ1-1	TGTGCCTGGAGTGTAAGGCAGAGATTGAACACTGAAGCTTTCTTT	CAWSVRQRLNTEAFF
TRBV5-1	many	.	TRBJ2-2	TGCGCCAGCAGCCGGGGTCGGGGGGCTGACACCGGGGAGCTGTTTTTT	CASSRGRGADTGELFF
TRBV6-2/TRBV6-3	many	.	TRBJ2-7	TGTGCCAGCAAAATGCCCCCGCGGGGCTACGAGCAGTACTTC	CASKMPPRGYEQYF
TRBV7-7	many	.	TRBJ2-7	TGTGCTAGCAGCGAATCAGCAGGGGACTATTTCTACGAGCAGCACTTC	CASSESAGDYFYEQHF
TRBV9	many	.	TRBJ2-7	TGTGCCAGCAGCGTAGGGGCGGGACACTCCTACGAGCAGTACTTC	CASSVGAGHSYEQYF
TRBV5-1	many	TRBD1	TRBJ1-2	TGCGCCAGCAGCTTGACAGGGGAAGGAGGCTACACCTTC	CASSLTGEGGYTF
TRBV14	.	TRBD1	TRBJ2-7	TGTGCCAGCAGCCAAGTCGTCCCGGGACAGGGGTACGCTTCCTACGAGCAGTACTTC	CASSQVVPGQGYASYEQYF
TRBV9	few	.	TRBJ1-5	TGTGCCAGCAGCGTAGCCGGGAATAGCAATCAGCCCCAGCATTTT	CASSVAGNSNQPQHF
TRBV6-5	.	TRBD2	TRBJ2-7	TGTGCCAGCAGTTGGGCGGGAGGGCCCTACGAGCAGTACTTC	CASSWAGGPYEQYF
TRBV6-2/TRBV6-3	many	TRBD2	TRBJ2-2	TGTGCCAGCAGTTACTCGACGAAAGAGCGGGAAGCCGAAACCGGGGAGCTGTTTTTT	CASSYSTKEREAETGELFF
TRBV29-1	many	.	TRBJ1-5	TGCAGCGTTGGGGGGACGGCGGGAGGTAATGGCAATCAGCCCCAGCATTTT	CSVGGTAGGNGNQPQHF
TRBV28	.	TRBD1	TRBJ2-7	TGTGCCAGCAGAGCCGGACAGGGGATCGACGAGCAGTACTTC	CASRAGQGIDEQYF
TRBV5-1	many	.	TRBJ1-6	TGCGCCAGCAGCTACAGGGTTCAATCACCCCTCCACTTT	CASSYRVQSPLHF
TRBV15	.	.	TRBJ2-4	TGTGCCACCAGCGATCCAGGGACGGTGGCCAAAAACATTCAGTACTTC	CATSDPGTVAKNIQYF
TRBV7-3	many	.	TRBJ2-7	TGTGCCAGCAGCTTAACGTTTCCGGGCGAGCAGTACTTC	CASSLTFPGEQYF
TRBV5-1	.	.	TRBJ1-3	TGCGCCAGCAGCTTGAGGACGGACTTCTCTGGAAACACCATATATTTT	CASSLRTDFSGNTIYF
TRBV12-3/TRBV12-4	.	TRBD1	TRBJ1-5	TGTGCCAGCAACCCAGGGGGTGAACCTCAGCCCCAGCATTTT	CASNPGGEPQPQHF
TRBV6-1	many	TRBD2	TRBJ2-5	TGTGCCAGCAGTCAACTAGCGGGGGTCCCCCAAGAGACCCAGTACTTC	CASSQLAGVPQETQYF
TRBV12-3/TRBV12-4	many	TRBD1	TRBJ2-2	TGTGCCAGCACCGGACAGGGGAAAACCGGGGAGCTGTTTTTT	CASTGQGKTGELFF
TRBV5-1	many	.	TRBJ2-7	TGCGCCAGCAGCTTGCGAGGGAGAGAGCAGTACTTC	CASSLRGREQYF
TRBV4-2	.	TRBD2	TRBJ2-3	TGTGCCAGCAGCCAACCAGAAGGGCCACTAGCGGGAGGGCCCGGTACGCAGTATTTT	CASSQPEGPLAGGPGTQYF
TRBV5-1	many	.	TRBJ2-5	TGCGCCAGCAGCTTGGGCCCCCAAGAGACCCAGTACTTC	CASSLGPQETQYF
TRBV5-1	few	TRBD2	TRBJ2-7	TGCGCCAGCAGCGAACTAGCGGGAGGTGGGCTTAGATACGGGCAGTACTTC	CASSELAGGGLRYGQYF
TRBV5-1	few	TRBD2	TRBJ2-5	TGCGCCAGCAGCCATAGCGGGAGAAGCGAAGAGACCCAGTACTTC	CASSHSGRSEETQYF
TRBV12-3/TRBV12-4	many	TRBD2	TRBJ2-7	TGTGCCAGCAGTTGGGGGGGTGACTACGAGCAGTACTTC	CASSWGGDYEQYF
TRBV14	.	.	TRBJ1-2	TGTGCCAGCAGCCAAGAGTTTACGGGGAGTTATGGCTACACCTTC	CASSQEFTGSYGYTF
TRBV30	many	TRBD2	TRBJ2-5	TGTGCCTGGAAAGCGGGGTGGAATCAAGAGACCCAGTACTTC	CAWKAGWNQETQYF
TRBV12-3/TRBV12-4	.	.	TRBJ2-7	TGTGCTAGCAGTCTACTAGGGGGGGGACGGACGAGCTCCTACGAGCAGTGCTTC	CASSLLGGGRTSSYEQCF
TRBV19	many	.	TRBJ2-2	TGTGCCAGTAGTATTGGTAGAGGGTCGTCGGCCGGGGAGCTGTTTTTT	CASSIGRGSSAGELFF
TRBV6-2/TRBV6-3	many	.	TRBJ2-7	TGTGCCAGCAGTTACGGGATCTACGAGCAGTACTTC	CASSYGIYEQYF
TRBV20-1	.	.	TRBJ1-3	TGCAGTGCTTGCGGTCGTTCTGGAAACACCATATATTTT	CSACGRSGNTIYF
TRBV28	many	TRBD2	TRBJ2-5	TGTGCCAGCAGTTTCCTGACTAGCGGGAGGGCCGAGGAGACCCAGTACTTC	CASSFLTSGRAEETQYF
TRBV7-9	.	TRBD1	TRBJ1-6	TGTGCCTCCCCCCTCGGGACAGGGGGCGCTGTCAATTCACCCCTCCACTTT	CASPLGTGGAVNSPLHF
TRBV6-1	.	TRBD1	TRBJ1-2	TGTGCCAGCAGAGAAGCAACAGGGGGCCACGGCTACACCTTC	CASREATGGHGYTF
TRBV12-3/TRBV12-4	once	.	TRBJ2-5	TGTGCCAGTGGAGGGGGCTGGGCGCGGGAGACCCAGTACTTC	CASGGGWARETQYF
TRBV6-7	many	.	TRBJ1-1	TGTGCCAGCAGCAACGGTAGGGGGACTGAAGCTTTCTTT	CASSNGRGTEAFF
TRBV28	many	TRBD1	TRBJ2-2	TGTGCCAGCAGTAAAAGGGGACAGGGTCCTTCGAACACCGGGGAGCTGTTTTTT	CASSKRGQGPSNTGELFF
TRBV28	many	.	TRBJ1-1	TGTGCCAGCATTGATATAGTGGGAGACACTGAAGCTTTCTTT	CASIDIVGDTEAFF
TRBV6-2/TRBV6-3	many	.	TRBJ2-5	TGTGCCAGCAGTTACATTGAAGAGACCCAGTACTTC	CASSYIEETQYF
TRBV20-1	once	TRBD1	TRBJ2-5	TGCAGCTCACCCCCGCAACCGGGACAGGAGACCCAGTACTTC	CSSPPQPGQETQYF
TRBV7-6	many	.	TRBJ2-3	TGTGCCAGCACCCCTAGTTGGGGGGCTTTGCCTACAGATACGCAGTATTTT	CASTPSWGALPTDTQYF
TRBV5-1	.	TRBD1	TRBJ2-7	TGCGCCAGCAGCTTGCGGGACAGCAACTACGAGCAGTACTTC	CASSLRDSNYEQYF
TRBV7-9	many	.	TRBJ2-7	TGTGCCAGCAGCTTAAAAACAACCGACGAGCAGTACTTC	CASSLKTTDEQYF
TRBV6-5	many	.	TRBJ2-2	TGTGCCAGCAGTTACTCGAAGGGAGGCACCGGGGAGCTGTTTTTT	CASSYSKGGTGELFF
TRBV12-3/TRBV12-4	.	.	TRBJ1-1	TGTGCCAGCAGTTTAACCCTCGGACAGACTGAAGCTTTCTTT	CASSLTLGQTEAFF